This is a list of T cell receptor beta chains from one sample in a study of HIV-infected children after antiretroviral therapy interruption. TCRdb re-analysed the 3' RACE reads in MiXCR, keeping a single row per CDR3 protein. The sample has tens of thousands of distinct CDR3 sequences; approximately 4.3% are singletons. Sequences were derived from CD45RA+ CD4+ T cells from PBMCs, pooled from several time points, sampled from a donor given antiretroviral therapy, either interrupted or continuous. Source of these receptors: a pool of human donors with HIV. Each CDR3 is given with its conserved first and last residue. The order of the fields is V gene, J gene, CDR3 protein.

v_call: TRBV19; j_call: TRBJ2-3; cdr3_aa: CASQKGGREDTQYF
v_call: TRBV27; j_call: TRBJ2-7; cdr3_aa: CASSLNPTGHEQYF
v_call: TRBV23-1; j_call: TRBJ1-5; cdr3_aa: CASSRVSWSTNDSNQPQHF
v_call: TRBV7-2; j_call: TRBJ2-7; cdr3_aa: CASSLDNRRQYF
v_call: TRBV15; j_call: TRBJ1-2; cdr3_aa: CATSLTGDYGYTF
v_call: TRBV19; j_call: TRBJ2-2; cdr3_aa: CASSRQGVVTGELFF
v_call: TRBV20-1; j_call: TRBJ1-5; cdr3_aa: CSALGTSNQPQHF
v_call: TRBV12-3/TRBV12-4; j_call: TRBJ2-4; cdr3_aa: CASSLPIQRDIQYF
v_call: TRBV29-1; j_call: TRBJ1-4; cdr3_aa: CSVGDRGDEKLFF
v_call: TRBV29-1; j_call: TRBJ1-5; cdr3_aa: CSVRRSQPQHF
v_call: TRBV5-8; j_call: TRBJ2-1; cdr3_aa: CASSATGEGSDEQFF
v_call: TRBV23-1; j_call: TRBJ2-3; cdr3_aa: CASKVKSSTDTQYF
v_call: TRBV7-9; j_call: TRBJ2-1; cdr3_aa: CASSLPLGLAGVGNEQFF
v_call: TRBV25-1; j_call: TRBJ2-3; cdr3_aa: CASRQSRGPSTDTQYF
v_call: TRBV3-1; j_call: TRBJ1-1; cdr3_aa: CASSQGWDREAFF
v_call: TRBV10-1; j_call: TRBJ1-3; cdr3_aa: CAHLPSKFSSYTSSGNTIYF
v_call: TRBV5-1; j_call: TRBJ2-3; cdr3_aa: CASSLVPAGQSTDTQYF
v_call: TRBV28; j_call: TRBJ2-7; cdr3_aa: CASSLGGIARYEQYF
v_call: TRBV5-1; j_call: TRBJ1-5; cdr3_aa: CASSLAGEQPQHF
v_call: TRBV19; j_call: TRBJ1-1; cdr3_aa: CASSIEGRTALPFF